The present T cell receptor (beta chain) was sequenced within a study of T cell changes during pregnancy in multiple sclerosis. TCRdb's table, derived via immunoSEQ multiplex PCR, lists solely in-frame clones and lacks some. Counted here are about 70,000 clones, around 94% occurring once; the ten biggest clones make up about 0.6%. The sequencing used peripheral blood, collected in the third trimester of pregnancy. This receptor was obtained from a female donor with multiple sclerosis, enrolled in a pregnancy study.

CDR3 nucleotide sequence: TGTGCCAGTAGGTTAACTCAGGGGCCTAACTATGGCTACACCTTC. Translation: CASRLTQGPNYGYTF. The chain has TRBV19 and TRBJ1-2, with TRBD1 as a possible D gene (6 bases). CDR3 length equals 15 residues. CDR1 is LNHDA and CDR2 is SQIVND in the germline V gene (reference sequence). V lost 6 bases, J lost 0 bases, and 14 bases lay in between.